The rows below give T cell receptor beta chains drawn from one sample of a study of shared clonotypes between healthy human individuals. Some clones are missing from TCRdb's copy, which holds only in-frame ones; the method was immunoSEQ multiplex PCR. The repertoire consists of 950,000 to 1,300,000 clones, with approximately 68% occurring once and the leading ten covering around 1.5%. The sequenced sample was memory CD4+ T cells sorted from blood. The receptors were sampled from a man between 18 and 29 years old in good health. Each CDR3 is given with its conserved first and last residue. D genes are given only for firm matches. Rows give clone size only sometimes, using once, few, many, or a class for an expanded clone.

D gene,J gene,V gene,clone size,CDR3 protein,CDR3 DNA
TRBD1,TRBJ1-4,TRBV5-1,NA,CASSLLTGGQNEKLFF,TGCGCCAGCAGCTTGCTTACAGGGGGACAGAATGAAAAACTGTTTTTT
TRBD1,TRBJ1-2,TRBV7-8,NA,CASSADRVRGYTF,TGTGCCAGCAGCGCAGACAGGGTTCGGGGCTACACCTTC
NA,TRBJ1-5,TRBV5-6,NA,CASSQGNGGNQPQHF,TGTGCCAGCAGCCAGGGGAATGGCGGCAATCAGCCCCAGCATTTT
TRBD1,TRBJ2-5,TRBV7-9,NA,CASSWDRGRRETQYF,TGTGCCAGCAGCTGGGACAGGGGGCGCCGGGAGACCCAGTACTTC
NA,TRBJ1-1,TRBV5-1,few,CASSLEGAEAFF,TGCGCCAGCAGCTTGGAAGGGGCTGAAGCTTTCTTT
NA,TRBJ1-4,TRBV28,NA,CASSPRGAGPEKLFF,TGTGCCAGCAGTCCAAGGGGGGCAGGGCCTGAAAAACTGTTTTTT
TRBD1,TRBJ2-5,TRBV4-1,NA,CASSQGQGGGETQYF,TGCGCCAGCAGCCAAGGACAGGGGGGGGGAGAGACCCAGTACTTC
TRBD1,TRBJ1-1,TRBV5-6,NA,CASSLGPGTGGRNTEAFF,TGTGCCAGCAGCTTGGGCCCCGGGACAGGGGGTAGGAACACTGAAGCTTTCTTT
NA,TRBJ2-2,TRBV10-3,NA,CATRGATGELFF,TGTGCCACCAGGGGGGCCACCGGGGAGCTGTTTTTT
NA,TRBJ2-7,TRBV29-1,NA,CSVARRDSYEQYF,TGCAGCGTTGCCCGGAGGGATTCCTACGAGCAGTACTTC